Listed below are T cell receptor beta chains from one sample, sequenced in a study of blood T cell repertoires in COVID-19. Data came from immunoSEQ multiplex PCR; TCRdb stores just in-frame clones and leaves some out. In the table there are approximately 200,000 clones, 80% to 85% of which are singletons. Sequencing input: PBMCs or T cells enriched from blood (not recorded which). The receptors derive from a man aged 35 to 55 who had recovered from COVID-19. The CDR3 runs from the conserved cysteine through the conserved F or W. D genes are given only for firm matches. Expanded clones get a size class; other rows say once, few or many, or leave the size out.

v_call	d_call	clone_size	j_call	cdr3_aa	cdr3_nt
TRBV6-1	-	once	TRBJ1-1	CASSEAPKTGAFF	TGTGCCAGCAGTGAAGCCCCAAAAACCGGGGCTTTCTTT
TRBV3-1/TRBV3-2	-	-	TRBJ2-2	CASSQVEGGELFF	TGTGCCAGCAGCCAAGTTGAGGGCGGGGAGCTGTTTTTT
TRBV30	TRBD1	-	TRBJ1-6	CAWGTVDYNSPLHF	TGTGCCTGGGGGACAGTCGACTATAATTCACCCCTCCACTTT
TRBV7-2	-	-	TRBJ2-3	CASSITFNPGADTQYF	TGTGCCAGCAGCATAACCTTCAACCCAGGGGCAGATACGCAGTATTTT
TRBV15	-	-	TRBJ2-5	CATSESYIGQSWRFQYF	TGTGCCACCAGCGAGAGCTACATCGGACAGTCGTGGAGGTTCCAGTACTTC
TRBV10-3	TRBD2	-	TRBJ2-7	CAISESAGGPYEQYF	TGTGCCATCAGTGAGTCGGCGGGGGGACCATACGAGCAGTACTTC
TRBV9	-	-	TRBJ1-1	CASSVDGHSAEAFF	TGTGCCAGCAGCGTAGATGGCCATAGCGCTGAAGCTTTCTTT
TRBV4-1	TRBD1	-	TRBJ2-7	CASSQEQGWYEQYF	TGCGCCAGCAGCCAAGAACAGGGGTGGTACGAGCAGTACTTC
TRBV5-6	-	-	TRBJ1-2	CASSALYGYTF	TGTGCCAGCAGCGCACTGTATGGCTACACCTTC
TRBV9	-	-	TRBJ2-5	CASSSRAEGFETQYF	TGTGCCAGCAGCTCGAGGGCGGAGGGTTTTGAGACCCAGTACTTC
TRBV4-1	TRBD1	-	TRBJ1-4	CASSLGTGNEKLFF	TGCGCCAGCAGCCTCGGGACAGGGAATGAAAAACTGTTTTTT
TRBV7-8	-	-	TRBJ2-5	CASSSGVILETQYF	TGTGCCAGCAGCTCCGGGGTAATCCTCGAGACCCAGTACTTC
TRBV2	-	-	TRBJ1-1	CASSVERNTEAFF	TGTGCCAGCAGTGTAGAGAGGAACACTGAAGCTTTCTTT
TRBV6-5	-	-	TRBJ2-7	CASSATSTRDTKLF	TGTGCCAGCAGCGCGACCAGCACCCGGGACACCAAGCTCTTC
TRBV9	-	-	TRBJ1-6	CASSAKMVYDSPLHF	TGTGCCAGCAGCGCAAAAATGGTCTATGATTCACCCCTCCACTTT
TRBV3-1/TRBV3-2	TRBD1	-	TRBJ1-1	CASSQEQGVDTEAFF	TGTGCCAGCAGCCAAGAACAGGGGGTGGACACTGAAGCTTTCTTT
TRBV7-2	-	few	TRBJ1-5	CASSLADYSNQPQHF	TGTGCCAGCAGCTTAGCCGACTATAGCAATCAGCCCCAGCATTTT
TRBV6-7	-	-	TRBJ1-6	CASSYPGSSYNSPLHF	TGTGCCAGCAGTTATCCGGGGAGCTCCTATAATTCACCCCTCCACTTT
TRBV4-2	TRBD1	few	TRBJ2-7	CASSQEGQGSYEQYF	TGTGCCAGCAGCCAGGAGGGACAGGGCTCCTACGAGCAGTACTTC
TRBV4-3	-	-	TRBJ2-7	CASSQAWASYEQYF	TGCGCCAGCAGCCAAGCGTGGGCCTCCTACGAGCAGTACTTC
TRBV5-8	-	-	TRBJ1-1	CASSSPGTPNTEAFF	TGTGCCAGCAGCTCCCCCGGGACTCCGAACACTGAAGCTTTCTTT
TRBV5-1	TRBD1	-	TRBJ1-1	CASSLGQGAPTEAFF	TGCGCCAGCAGCTTGGGCCAGGGGGCGCCCACTGAAGCTTTCTTT
TRBV7-9	-	-	TRBJ1-5	CASSLEGDQPQHF	TGTGCCAGCAGCTTAGAGGGGGATCAGCCCCAGCATTTT
TRBV12-3/TRBV12-4	TRBD1	few	TRBJ1-4	CASQGQGGEKLFF	TGTGCCAGCCAAGGACAGGGAGGTGAAAAACTGTTTTTT
TRBV2	-	once	TRBJ1-5	CASSEGGYSNQPQHF	TGTGCCAGCAGTGAAGGAGGTTATAGCAATCAGCCCCAGCATTTT
TRBV28	TRBD1	-	TRBJ2-1	CASSLGRGRNEQFF	TGTGCCAGCAGTTTAGGCAGGGGGCGCAATGAGCAGTTCTTC
TRBV9	TRBD1	-	TRBJ1-1	CASSVLGRQGGPTEAFF	TGTGCCAGCAGCGTCCTAGGGAGACAGGGAGGTCCAACTGAAGCTTTCTTT
TRBV19	TRBD1	once	TRBJ1-5	CASSRQGMSNQPQHF	TGTGCCAGTAGTAGACAGGGCATGAGCAATCAGCCCCAGCATTTT
TRBV19	-	-	TRBJ2-3	CASSWGGGRTDTQYF	TGTGCCAGTAGTTGGGGCGGGGGCCGCACAGATACGCAGTATTTT
TRBV2	-	-	TRBJ1-5	CASSSGEVSQPQHF	TGTGCCAGCAGTTCCGGAGAGGTTAGTCAGCCCCAGCATTTT
TRBV13	-	-	TRBJ1-2	CASSLSGTPNYGYTF	TGTGCCAGCAGCTTATCCGGGACACCAAACTATGGCTACACCTTC
TRBV9	TRBD1	-	TRBJ1-2	CASTTGTVGPYGYTF	TGTGCCAGCACTACCGGGACAGTCGGCCCCTATGGCTACACCTTC
TRBV3-1/TRBV3-2	-	-	TRBJ2-3	CASSQDGPAIDTQYF	TGTGCCAGCAGCCAAGATGGGCCTGCAATAGATACGCAGTATTTT
TRBV20-1	TRBD1	-	TRBJ1-5	CSASGIQGAGQPQHF	TGCAGTGCTAGTGGGATACAGGGGGCTGGGCAGCCCCAGCATTTT
TRBV21-1	-	-	TRBJ1-1	CASSKGGRSGNTEAFF	TGTGCCAGCAGCAAAGGTGGGCGGAGCGGAAACACTGAAGCTTTCTTT
TRBV18	-	-	TRBJ1-3	CASSAGDLHSGNTIYF	TGTGCCAGCTCGGCGGGCGACCTCCACTCTGGAAACACCATATATTTT
TRBV21-1	-	-	TRBJ1-2	CASSTNKDRGEDKGYTF	TGTGCCAGCAGCACAAACAAGGACAGGGGGGAGGATAAAGGCTACACCTTC
TRBV11-2	-	-	TRBJ1-1	CASSLQRTGTEAFF	TGTGCCAGCAGCTTACAAAGGACGGGGACTGAAGCTTTCTTT
TRBV21-1	-	-	TRBJ1-1	CASSKGDKNTEAFF	TGTGCCAGCAGCAAAGGGGACAAGAACACTGAAGCTTTCTTT
TRBV5-1	TRBD2	-	TRBJ2-5	CASSWGGTETQYF	TGCGCCAGCAGCTGGGGGGGGACAGAGACCCAGTACTTC
TRBV6-5	-	-	TRBJ1-2	CASSYSIRGARGYTF	TGTGCCAGCAGTTACTCGATACGGGGGGCGCGGGGCTACACCTTC
TRBV15	-	-	TRBJ1-4	CATSRDLSREKLFF	TGTGCCACCAGCAGAGACCTAAGCAGGGAAAAACTGTTTTTT
TRBV24-1	-	-	TRBJ2-2	CATSEGRNTGELFF	TGTGCCACCAGTGAAGGGAGGAACACCGGGGAGCTGTTTTTT